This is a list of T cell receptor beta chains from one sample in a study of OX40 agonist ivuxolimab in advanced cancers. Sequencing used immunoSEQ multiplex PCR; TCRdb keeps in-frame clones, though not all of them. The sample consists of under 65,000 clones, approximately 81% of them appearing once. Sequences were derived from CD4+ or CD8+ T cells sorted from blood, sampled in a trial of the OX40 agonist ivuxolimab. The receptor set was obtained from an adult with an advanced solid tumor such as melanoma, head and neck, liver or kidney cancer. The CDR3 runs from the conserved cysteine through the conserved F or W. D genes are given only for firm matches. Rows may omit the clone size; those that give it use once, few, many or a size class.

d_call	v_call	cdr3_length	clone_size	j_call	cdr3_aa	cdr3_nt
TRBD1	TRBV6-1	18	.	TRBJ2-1	CASSERNGRQGVVNEQFF	TGTGCCAGCAGTGAAAGGAACGGGCGACAGGGGGTAGTGAATGAGCAGTTCTTC
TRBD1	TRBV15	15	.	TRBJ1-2	CATSRDKGTGHGYTF	TGTGCCACCAGCAGAGATAAGGGGACAGGGCATGGCTACACCTTC
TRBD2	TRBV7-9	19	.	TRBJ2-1	CASSLDGLAGAPSYNEQFF	TGTGCCAGCAGCTTAGATGGTCTAGCGGGGGCCCCCTCTTACAATGAGCAGTTCTTC
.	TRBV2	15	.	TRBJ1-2	CASSETVQRNYGYTF	TGTGCCAGCAGTGAAACAGTACAACGCAACTATGGCTACACCTTC
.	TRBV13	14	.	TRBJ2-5	CASTLRGEQETQYF	TGTGCCAGCACCCTAAGGGGAGAACAAGAGACCCAGTACTTC
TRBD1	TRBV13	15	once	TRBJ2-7	CASSPGTGYSYEQYF	TGTGCCAGCAGCCCCGGGACAGGCTATTCGTACGAGCAGTACTTC
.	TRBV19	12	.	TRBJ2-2	CASRWGPGELFF	TGTGCCAGTAGGTGGGGGCCCGGGGAGCTGTTTTTT
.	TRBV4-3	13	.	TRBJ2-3	CASSLRGADTQYF	TGCGCCAGCAGTCTGAGGGGGGCAGATACGCAGTATTTT
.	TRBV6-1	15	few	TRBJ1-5	CASRLEGLSNQPQHF	TGTGCCAGCAGGTTGGAAGGCCTTAGCAATCAGCCCCAGCATTTT
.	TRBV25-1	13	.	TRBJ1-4	CASSVGGLGKLFF	TGTGCCAGCAGTGTGGGCGGGCTTGGAAAACTGTTTTTT
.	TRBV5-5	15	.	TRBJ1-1	CASSSPPDSNTEAFF	TGTGCCAGCAGCTCCCCCCCGGACAGTAACACTGAAGCTTTCTTT
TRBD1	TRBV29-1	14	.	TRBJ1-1	CSVLQGARGTEAFF	TGCAGCGTTTTACAGGGGGCTAGGGGGACTGAAGCTTTCTTT
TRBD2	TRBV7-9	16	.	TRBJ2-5	CASSLRVAGGQETQYF	TGTGCCAGCAGCTTGAGGGTAGCGGGGGGGCAAGAGACCCAGTACTTC
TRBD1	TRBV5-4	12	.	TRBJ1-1	CASSLQGAEAFF	TGTGCCAGCAGCTTACAGGGGGCTGAAGCTTTCTTT
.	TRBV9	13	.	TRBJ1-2	CASSVATGYGYTF	TGTGCCAGCAGCGTAGCTACGGGTTATGGCTACACCTTC
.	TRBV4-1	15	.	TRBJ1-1	CASSQEWAENTEAFF	TGCGCCAGCAGCCAAGAGTGGGCGGAGAACACTGAAGCTTTCTTT
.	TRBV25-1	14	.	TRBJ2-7	CAPRPGLTSYEQYF	TGTGCCCCCCGCCCGGGACTGACCTCCTACGAGCAGTACTTC
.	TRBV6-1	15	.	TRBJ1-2	CASSGGRVINYGYTF	TGTGCCAGCAGCGGAGGGAGGGTGATAAACTATGGCTACACCTTC
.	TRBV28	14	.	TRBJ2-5	CASSLRVGWETQYF	TGTGCCAGCAGCCTCCGGGTTGGTTGGGAGACCCAGTACTTC
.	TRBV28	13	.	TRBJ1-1	CASSLPSNTEAFF	TGTGCCAGCAGTTTACCCTCGAACACTGAAGCTTTCTTT
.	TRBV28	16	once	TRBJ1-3	CASSLLEDYSGNTIYF	TGTGCCAGCAGTTTATTGGAGGATTACTCTGGAAACACCATATATTTT
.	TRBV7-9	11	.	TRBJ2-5	CASSPKETQYF	TGTGCCAGCAGCCCTAAAGAGACCCAGTACTTC
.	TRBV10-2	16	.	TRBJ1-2	CASSDPNRRLGYGYTF	TGCGCCAGCAGTGACCCGAACAGACGGCTAGGCTATGGCTACACCTTC
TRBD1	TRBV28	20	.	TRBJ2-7	CASSLGRYKLTGGFSYEQYF	TGTGCCAGCAGTTTGGGGCGATATAAACTAACAGGGGGCTTTTCCTACGAGCAGTACTTC
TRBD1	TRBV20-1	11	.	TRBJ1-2	CSLTGQSGYTF	TGCAGTTTGACAGGGCAAAGTGGCTACACCTTC
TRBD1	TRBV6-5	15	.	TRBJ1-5	CASSNGQGAGQPQHF	TGTGCCAGCAGTAACGGACAGGGGGCGGGACAGCCCCAGCATTTT
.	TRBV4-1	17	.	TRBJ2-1	CASSPSTTAIQIDEQFF	TGCGCCAGCAGCCCAAGCACCACTGCCATTCAGATCGATGAGCAGTTCTTC
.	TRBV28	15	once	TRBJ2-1	CASKLQGFSYNEQFF	TGTGCCAGCAAGCTACAAGGATTCTCCTACAATGAGCAGTTCTTC
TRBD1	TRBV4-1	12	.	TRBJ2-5	CASTGQEETQYF	TGCGCCAGCACCGGACAGGAGGAGACCCAGTACTTC
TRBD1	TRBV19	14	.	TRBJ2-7	CASTTGTECYEQYF	TGTGCCAGTACCACGGGGACAGAATGCTACGAGCAGTACTTC
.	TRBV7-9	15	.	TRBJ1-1	CASTWSGQMNTEAFF	TGTGCCAGCACGTGGTCAGGTCAGATGAACACTGAAGCTTTCTTT
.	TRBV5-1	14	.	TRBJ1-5	CASSSTGVNQPQHF	TGCGCCAGCAGCTCCACAGGAGTCAATCAGCCCCAGCATTTT
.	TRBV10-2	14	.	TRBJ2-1	CASSGAGSYNEQFF	TGCGCCAGCAGTGGGGCCGGATCCTACAATGAGCAGTTCTTC
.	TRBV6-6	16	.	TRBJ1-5	CASSYGTPTSNQPQHF	TGTGCCAGCAGTTACGGGACACCTACTAGCAATCAGCCCCAGCATTTT
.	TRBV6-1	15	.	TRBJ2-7	CASSEALSGMLEQYF	TGTGCCAGCAGTGAAGCGCTGTCGGGTATGTTAGAGCAGTACTTC
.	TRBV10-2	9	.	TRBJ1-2	CASSYGYTF	TGCGCCAGCAGTTATGGCTACACCTTC
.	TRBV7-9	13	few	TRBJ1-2	CASSLKGERGYTF	TGTGCCAGCAGCTTAAAAGGGGAACGTGGCTACACCTTC
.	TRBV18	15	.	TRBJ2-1	CASSSVTLGENEQFF	TGTGCCAGCTCATCGGTGACGCTGGGGGAGAATGAGCAGTTCTTC